One and the same sample provided the 2 T cell receptor beta chains below, sequenced in a study of T cell responses to AZD1222 COVID-19 vaccine. Using immunoSEQ multiplex PCR, the repertoire was profiled, and TCRdb retains in-frame clones only, with some absent. The table lists around 140,000 clones, approximately 88% of them singletons. Material: peripheral blood, obtained on day 0 of AZD1222 vaccination. The receptors were sampled from an adult in good health.

This chain joins TRBV24-1 and TRBJ1-1; no firm D call. V was cut by 0 bases and J by 9 bases, with 13 bases left in between. The CDR3 has 14 amino acids. Germline CDR1 and CDR2: KGHDR and SFDVKD. The CDR3 sequence: CATSDLVRTAKAFF. CDR3 nucleotide sequence: TGTGCCACCAGTGATTTGGTTAGGACGGCTAAAGCTTTCTTT.

This clone has only one observation. This chain's CDR3 is CASSSSGGVRNEQFF. As DNA, the CDR3 is TGCGCCAGCAGCTCCAGCGGGGGGGTGCGGAATGAGCAGTTCTTC. This chain connects TRBV5-1 to TRBJ2-1, with TRBD2 matching over 10 bases. Germline V gene data show CDR1 as SGHRS and CDR2 as YFSETQ. V lost 3 bases to trimming and J lost 7 bases; unmatched junction nucleotides: 7. The CDR3 is 15 residues long.